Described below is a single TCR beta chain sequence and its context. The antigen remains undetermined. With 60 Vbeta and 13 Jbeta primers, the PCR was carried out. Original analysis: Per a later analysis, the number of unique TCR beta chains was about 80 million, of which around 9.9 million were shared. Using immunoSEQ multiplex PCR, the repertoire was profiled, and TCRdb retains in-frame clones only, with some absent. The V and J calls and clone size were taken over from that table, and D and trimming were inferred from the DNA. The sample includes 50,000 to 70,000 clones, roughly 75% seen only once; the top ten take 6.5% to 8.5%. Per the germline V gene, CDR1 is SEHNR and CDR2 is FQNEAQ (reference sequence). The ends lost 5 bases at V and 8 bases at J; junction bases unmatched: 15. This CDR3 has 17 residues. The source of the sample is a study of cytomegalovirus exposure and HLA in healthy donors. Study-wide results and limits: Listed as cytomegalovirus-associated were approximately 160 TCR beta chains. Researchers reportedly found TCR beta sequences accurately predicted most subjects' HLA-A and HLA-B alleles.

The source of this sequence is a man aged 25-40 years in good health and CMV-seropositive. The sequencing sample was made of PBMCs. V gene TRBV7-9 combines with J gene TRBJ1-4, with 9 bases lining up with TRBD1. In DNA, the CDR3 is TGTGCCAGCAGCCACTGGACAGGGGATTCGGTTTGGGAAAAACTGTTTTTT. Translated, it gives CASSHWTGDSVWEKLFF. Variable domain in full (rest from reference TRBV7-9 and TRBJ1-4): DTGVSQNPRHKITKRGQNVTFRCDPISEHNRLYWYRQTLGQGPEFLTYFQNEAQLEKSRLLSDRFSAERPKGSFSTLEIQRTEQGDSAMYLCASSHWTGDSVWEKLFFGSGTQLSVL.